What follows are 20 T cell receptor beta chains derived from one specimen sequenced in a study of T cells in Graves' hyperthyroidism and ophthalmopathy. The TCR beta CDR3 regions underwent amplification using RNA transcripts as the source. HTBI primers were used for first-round RT-PCR of the TCR CDR3. MiXCR, run by TCRdb on the multiplex PCR reads, gives a single entry per CDR3 protein. This sample yields 340,000 or so distinct CDR3 sequences, of which around 23% are seen a single time; about 50% belongs to the top ten. Specimen: blood. These receptors originate from a woman aged 50 to 65 with Graves' hyperthyroidism.

Many counts were recorded for this clonotype. This chain links TRBV2 with TRBJ1-1; the match to TRBD1 covers 7 bases. This CDR3 has 14 residues. Germline V gives CDR1 SNHLY, CDR2 FYNNEI. After removal of 8 bases from V and 5 bases from J, the junction contained 11 bases not matched to a gene. The CDR3 spells CASPPRQGGTEAFF. Here the CDR3 DNA reads TGTGCCAGCCCACCAAGGCAGGGGGGTACTGAAGCTTTCTTT.

In its sample, this clonotype was seen a few times. No conserved phenylalanine or tryptophan ends this CDR3, so it is likely a read error. The chain combines TRBV7-2 with TRBJ1-1; 10 bases are a match to TRBD1. This CDR3 has 15 amino acids. Germline CDR1 and CDR2: SGHTA and FQGNSA. V was clipped by 5 bases and J by 4 bases; unmatched bases: 7. CDR3 coding DNA: TGTGCCAGCAGCCCTCGGACAGGGGGGCGCACTGAAGCTTTCCTT. It specifies CASSPRTGGRTEAFL.

The table lists this clonotype with a few counts. A much bigger clone sits one base away, suggesting this may be a read error. The chain carries TRBV29-1 and TRBJ2-2; TRBD2 might be the D (5 bases). The germline V gene has CDR1 SQVTM and CDR2 ANQGSEA. There are 11 residues in the CDR3. CDR3 region: CSIRSTGEPFF. CDR3 nucleotide sequence: TGCAGTATTAGGTCCACCGGGGAGCCGTTTTTT.

This clonotype was counted many times. The genes are TRBV29-1 and TRBJ2-3, with D possibly being TRBD2 (5 bases). The V gene lost 7 bases and the J gene lost 1 base, with 9 bases spanning the gap. Germline loops: CDR1 SQVTM, CDR2 ANQGSEA. The CDR3 runs to 12 residues. CDR3 in amino acids: CSDAGGTDTQYF. The CDR3, as DNA: TGCAGCGACGCCGGGGGCACAGATACGCAGTATTTT.

This chain joins TRBV13 and TRBJ2-7; 7 bases line up with TRBD1. The CDR3 has 17 amino acids. J lost 1 base, V lost 0 bases, and 9 bases had no gene match. Germline CDR1 reads PRHDT; CDR2 reads FYEKMQ (reference sequence). The CDR3 is CASSLGQGRRASYEQYF. DNA for the CDR3: TGTGCCAGCAGCTTAGGACAGGGGAGAAGAGCATCCTACGAGCAGTACTTC.

This clonotype showed up many times. The chain joins TRBV7-2 to TRBJ2-7; tentative D call: TRBD1 (5 bases). In germline, CDR1 is SGHTA, CDR2 FQGNSA. The V gene lost 2 bases and the J gene lost 3 bases, with 11 bases spanning the gap. The CDR3 consists of 14 residues. The CDR3 sequence is CASSLWTQGYEQYF. The CDR3 DNA sequence: TGTGCCAGCAGCTTATGGACGCAGGGCTACGAGCAGTACTTC. The full variable domain, completed using reference TRBV7-2 and TRBJ2-7, is GAGVSQSPSNKVTEKGKDVELRCDPISGHTALYWYRQSLGQGLEFLIYFQGNSAPDKSGLPSDRFSAERTGGSVSTLTIQRTQQEDSAVYLCASSLWTQGYEQYFGPGTRLTVT.

In its sample, this clonotype was seen many times. The chain combines TRBV20-1 with TRBJ2-7, with D uncertain. This CDR3 comprises 14 residues. In germline, CDR1 is DFQATT, CDR2 SNEGSKA (reference sequence). The V and J ends lost 3 bases and 4 bases respectively, with 16 bases between them. The CDR3 loop reads CSARNKGITYEQYF. CDR3 bases: TGCAGTGCTAGGAATAAGGGAATCACGTACGAGCAGTACTTC.

The rearrangement uses TRBV20-1 and TRBJ1-6; D not certain. V dropped 3 bases and J dropped 8 bases, with 14 bases sitting between them. The CDR3 contains 14 residues. In germline, CDR1 is DFQATT, CDR2 SNEGSKA (reference sequence). DNA for the CDR3: TGCAGTGCTAGTTCAGGAGAGGATTATTCACCCCTCCACTTT. This codes for CSASSGEDYSPLHF.

This clonotype was seen repeatedly, ten times or more. The chain joins TRBV28 to TRBJ1-4, with D possibly matching TRBD1 (5 bases). V gave up 8 bases and J gave up 8 bases, with 12 bases separating them. Germline V lookup: CDR1 MDHEN, CDR2 SYDVKM. CDR3 length equals 12 residues. The CDR3 coding sequence is TGTGCCAGCCGTGGCAGGGCCGAAAAACTGTTTTTT. It translates to CASRGRAEKLFF. The complete variable domain, with remaining parts taken from reference TRBV28 and TRBJ1-4, reads DVKVTQSSRYLVKRTGEKVFLECVQDMDHENMFWYRQDPGLGLRLIYFSYDVKMKEKGDIPEGYSVSREKKERFSLILESASTNQTSMYLCASRGRAEKLFFGSGTQLSVL.

There are many counts of this clonotype. The chain uses TRBV29-1 and TRBJ2-7, with D maybe TRBD2 (5 bases). The CDR3 length is 15 residues. Germline values: CDR1 SQVTM, CDR2 ANQGSEA. Between the trimmed V and J ends, which lost 1 base and 4 bases, there was a span of 17 bases. As DNA, the CDR3 is TGCAGCGTTGAAGGAAGCGGCGATGAGGTTTACGAGCAGTACTTC. This encodes CSVEGSGDEVYEQYF.

In its sample, this clonotype was seen many times. The DNA for the CDR3 is TGTGCCAGCTCCCCGGCCGCGGTAGCGGGTGAGCAGTTCTTC. Residues: CASSPAAVAGEQFF. The genes are TRBV18 and TRBJ2-1, with 7 nucleotides matching TRBD2. V trimming: 6 bases; J trimming: 9 bases; junction bases outside the gene matches: 11. CDR3 length: 14 residues. Germline V gene sequence: CDR1 KGHSH, CDR2 LQKENI.

Regarding this clonotype: This may be a read error: a much more frequent sequence differs by one nucleotide. The chain recombines TRBV7-9 with TRBJ2-1; TRBD1 or TRBD2 may be the D gene (5 bases each). CDR3 length equals 12 residues. The germline gives CDR1 SEHNR, CDR2 FQNEAQ (reference sequence). This chain's CDR3 is CGSSLSGTEQFF. In DNA, the CDR3 is TGTGGCAGCAGCTTGAGTGGGACTGAGCAGTTCTTC.

CDR3 amino acids: CSARVRTGTYEQYF. The CDR3 nucleotides are TGCAGTGCTAGAGTAAGGACAGGGACCTACGAGCAGTACTTC. J is TRBJ2-7 and V is TRBV20-1; 8 bases are shared with TRBD1. This CDR3 contains 14 residues. Germline V gives CDR1 DFQATT, CDR2 SNEGSKA (reference sequence). The trim removed 1 base at V and 2 bases at J, leaving 4 bases unmatched.

This clonotype was observed once. The CDR3 bases are TGTGCCAGCAGCGTAGGAGCCCTTCCGTGGACAGGGCGAATTATGAACACTGAAGCTTTCTTT. Residues: CASSVGALPWTGRIMNTEAFF. The rearrangement uses TRBV9 and TRBJ1-1, with 8 bases that match TRBD1. Unmatched junction bases numbered 19, after V lost 0 bases and J lost 0 bases. Germline V gene lookup returns CDR1 SGDLS and CDR2 YYNGEE. The CDR3 loop spans 21 amino acids. Using reference TRBV9 and TRBJ1-1 for the parts outside the CDR3, the full variable domain is DSGVTQTPKHLITATGQRVTLRCSPRSGDLSVYWYQQSLDQGLQFLIQYYNGEERAKGNILERFSAQQFPDLHSELNLSSLELGDSALYFCASSVGALPWTGRIMNTEAFFGQGTRLTVV.

J is TRBJ2-1 and V is TRBV6-2 or TRBV6-3, with 7 bases fitting TRBD2. V lost 5 bases, J lost 6 bases, and 10 bases stayed unmatched. Germline assignment: CDR1 MNHEY and CDR2 SVGEGT. This CDR3 comprises 15 residues. The CDR3 DNA follows: TGTGCCAGCAGTACCCGGACTAGATCAGGCAATGAGCAGTTCTTC. It translates to CASSTRTRSGNEQFF.

In this sample, this clonotype turned up many times. This sequence joins TRBV7-3 and TRBJ2-5; D perhaps matches TRBD1 (5 bases). The germline CDR1 and CDR2 sequences are SGHTA and FQGTGA. CDR3 length: 10 amino acids. The V and J ends lost 5 bases and 9 bases respectively, with 7 bases between them. The CDR3 DNA follows: TGTGCCAGCAGCCTAGGGGCCCAGTACTTC. Protein sequence: CASSLGAQYF.

This clonotype was seen many times. The CDR3 protein is CATRPDSYEQYF. DNA for the CDR3: TGTGCCACCCGCCCCGATTCCTACGAGCAGTACTTC. The chain uses TRBV28 and TRBJ2-7; D is unresolved. Trimming took off 10 bases at V and 1 base at J, with 11 bases between the two ends. The CDR3 spans 12 residues. Germline V CDR1 and CDR2: MDHEN, SYDVKM.

The CDR3 reads CASSLGYGAYEQYF. CDR3 bases: TGTGCCAGCAGCTTAGGTTATGGAGCCTACGAGCAGTACTTC. The chain has TRBV11-2 and TRBJ2-7; D uncertain. Trimming shortened V by 1 base and J by 2 bases, and 9 bases separated the two germline ends. The CDR3 is 14 residues long. Germline V gene data show CDR1 as SGHAT and CDR2 as FQNNGV.

V is TRBV14 and J is TRBJ1-2; TRBD1 matches at 9 bases. Germline V gene data show CDR1 as SGHDN and CDR2 as FVKESK. V shed 3 bases, J shed 6 bases, and the junction held 8 bases outside the gene matches. CDR3 length: 15 amino acids. This chain's CDR3 is CASSQALDRGNGYTF. CDR3 in DNA: TGTGCCAGCAGCCAGGCATTGGACAGGGGAAATGGCTACACCTTC. Filled out from reference TRBV14 and TRBJ1-2, the complete variable domain reads EAGVTQFPSHSVIEKGQTVTLRCDPISGHDNLYWYRRVMGKEIKFLLHFVKESKQDESGMPNNRFLAERTGGTYSTLKVQPAELEDSGVYFCASSQALDRGNGYTFGSGTRLTVV.

V is TRBV29-1 and J is TRBJ1-1; 7 positions agree with TRBD1. The V segment lost 5 bases and the J segment 10 bases; nucleotides outside the gene matches: 13. Germline assignment: CDR1 SQVTM and CDR2 ANQGSEA. CDR3 length: 13 amino acids. The CDR3 sequence is CSVTDGQVGVAFF. In DNA form, the CDR3 reads TGCAGCGTTACTGACGGACAGGTGGGAGTAGCTTTCTTT.